Shown below are 15 T cell receptor beta chains from a single sample sequenced in a study of patients and donors after allogeneic stem cell transplantation. MiXCR was run by TCRdb on the RT-PCR reads, yielding one entry per CDR3 protein. Among 800,000 to 1,000,000 distinct CDR3 sequences listed, over 15% were seen once. Sequenced: blood, either unsorted or a sorted T cell fraction (not recorded which). Every receptor here comes from a human donor who was either an allogeneic HSCT recipient or a stem cell or donor lymphocyte infusion donor (not recorded which). It is not recorded whose cells these are; they may come from a transplant donor.

The V gene is TRBV5-6, the J gene TRBJ1-2, with 8 nucleotides matching TRBD1. Losses at the gene ends were 4 bases for V and 10 bases for J; bases not matched to a gene: 12. The CDR3 runs to 14 residues. Germline lookup yields CDR1 SGHDT and CDR2 YYEEEE. CDR3: CASSLPSGGEIYTF. The DNA for the CDR3 is TGTGCCAGCAGCCTACCCTCAGGGGGCGAAATCTACACCTTC.

This chain uses TRBV5-4 with TRBJ2-1; TRBD1 aligns across 9 bases. Germline V gives CDR1 SGHNT, CDR2 YYREEE (reference sequence). V lost 3 bases and J lost 9; bases outside the gene matches: 10. The CDR3 spans 15 residues. CDR3 nucleotide sequence: TGTGCCAGCAGCTCCCCCGGGACAGGGTGGGGTGAGCAGTTCTTC. Its translation: CASSSPGTGWGEQFF.

This clonotype was seen a handful of times. This rearrangement joins TRBV20-1 to TRBJ2-7; D not resolved. V lost 0 bases and J lost 0, with 6 bases in between. This CDR3 has 13 residues. Germline CDR1 DFQATT, CDR2 SNEGSKA (reference sequence). CDR3 region: CSAREPNSYEQYF. CDR3 in DNA: TGCAGTGCTAGAGAGCCAAACTCCTACGAGCAGTACTTC.

This rearrangement joins TRBV7-9 to TRBJ1-2; D remains unclear. CDR3 size: 11 residues. CDR1 is SEHNR, CDR2 FQNEAQ, per germline (reference sequence). Trimming cost V 5 bases and J 8 bases, with 9 bases left between them. CDR3: CASSRLRGYTF. For the CDR3, the DNA is TGTGCCAGCAGCCGCTTACGAGGCTACACCTTC. The entire variable domain, with the rest obtained from reference TRBV7-9 and TRBJ1-2, is as follows: DTGVSQNPRHKITKRGQNVTFRCDPISEHNRLYWYRQTLGQGPEFLTYFQNEAQLEKSRLLSDRFSAERPKGSFSTLEIQRTEQGDSAMYLCASSRLRGYTFGSGTRLTVV.

The rearrangement joins TRBV18 to TRBJ2-7; TRBD1 aligns across 9 bases. V dropped 3 bases and J dropped 2; count of bases not matched to a gene: 8. Germline V gene data show CDR1 as KGHSH and CDR2 as LQKENI. The CDR3 covers 16 residues. CDR3 loop: CASSPNTGGLTYEQYF. CDR3 DNA: TGTGCCAGCTCACCGAACACAGGGGGCCTAACCTACGAGCAGTACTTC.

This clonotype was counted at least ten times. V gene TRBV12-3 or TRBV12-4 combines with J gene TRBJ1-2; 9 bases align to TRBD1. The CDR3 runs 16 residues. V gave up 5 bases and J gave up 0 bases; unmatched junction bases: 7. CDR3 bases: TGTGCCAGCAGTAAAGGACAGGGGATTACTAACTATGGCTACACCTTC. It encodes CASSKGQGITNYGYTF.

V and J are TRBV4-1 and TRBJ1-2, with 9 nucleotides matching TRBD1. This CDR3 comprises 14 residues. Trimming removed 3 bases from V and 6 bases from J; junction bases left unmatched: 5. Germline-derived CDR1 and CDR2 are MGHRA and YSYEKL. The CDR3 sequence is CASSQVQGANGYTF. The CDR3 coding sequence is TGCGCCAGCAGCCAGGTACAGGGGGCTAATGGCTACACCTTC.

The V call is TRBV9, the J call TRBJ2-1; TRBD2 might be the D (6 bases). Germline CDR1 SGDLS, CDR2 YYNGEE. The CDR3 spans 14 residues. Trimming cost V 2 bases and J 9 bases, with 15 bases left between them. The CDR3 DNA follows: TGTGCCAGCAGCGTCACCACTAGCATGGGTGAGCAGTTCTTC. This codes for CASSVTTSMGEQFF.

The chain combines TRBV6-5 with TRBJ1-1; D possibly corresponds to TRBD1 (5 bases). CDR3 size: 16 residues. Trimming cost V 0 bases and J 2 bases, with 13 bases left between them. CDR1 and CDR2 from the germline V gene are MNHEY and SVGAGI. Written as DNA, the CDR3 is TGTGCCAGCAGTTACTCACGGGACGGATTAAACACTGAAGCTTTCTTT. It yields the protein CASSYSRDGLNTEAFF.

This clonotype was observed a handful of times. The gene calls are TRBV29-1 and TRBJ1-3; D remains unclear. The V gene lost 6 bases and the J gene lost 7 bases, with 10 bases spanning the gap. The CDR3 is 11 amino acids. Germline V CDR1 and CDR2: SQVTM, ANQGSEA. CDR3 nucleotides: TGCAGCGTGGACTTCGGGAACACCATATATTTT. Protein product: CSVDFGNTIYF.

This clonotype has just one count. V is TRBV6-1 and J is TRBJ2-7, with a tentative D call TRBD1 (6 bases). Deletions cut 7 bases from V and 1 base from J, with 17 bases between. Germline-derived CDR1 and CDR2 are MNHNS and SASEGT. The CDR3 extends over 15 amino acids. Written as DNA, the CDR3 is TGTGCCAGCACCCCAGGGGTTTGGGGTTCCTACGAGCAGTACTTC. It translates to CASTPGVWGSYEQYF.

This clonotype has just a few counts. The gene calls are TRBV20-1 and TRBJ1-5, with 8 bases lining up with TRBD1. Per the germline V gene, CDR1 is DFQATT and CDR2 is SNEGSKA (reference sequence). V gave up 7 bases and J gave up 8 bases; unmatched junction bases: 7. This CDR3 contains 12 residues. The CDR3 coding sequence is TGCAGTGTGGACAGGGCTCTAAAGCCCCAGCATTTT. Translation gives CSVDRALKPQHF.

The sample holds a few counts of this clonotype. The chain joins TRBV12-3 or TRBV12-4 to TRBJ1-5, with D unresolved. V was cut by 0 bases and J by 4 bases, with 10 bases left in between. The CDR3 contains 15 residues. The DNA of the CDR3 is TGTGCCAGCAGTTTAGCAGCGGGTGCTAATCAGCCCCAGCATTTT. It translates to CASSLAAGANQPQHF.

There are a few counts of this clonotype. The chain carries TRBV12-3 or TRBV12-4 and TRBJ2-1, with 9 positions matching TRBD1. The CDR3 has 15 residues. Trimming removed 5 bases from V and 5 bases from J; junction bases left unmatched: 7. The CDR3 sequence is CASSRGDRDHNEQFF. For the CDR3, the DNA is TGTGCCAGCAGTCGAGGGGACAGGGATCACAATGAGCAGTTCTTC.

The chain recombines TRBV29-1 with TRBJ1-5; possibly TRBD1 for D (6 bases). This CDR3 is 13 amino acids long. Between the trimmed V and J ends, which lost 6 bases and 6 bases, there was a span of 15 bases. CDR1 SQVTM and CDR2 ANQGSEA come from the germline V gene. The CDR3 bases are TGCAGCGTGAGGGACGGGGGGCGTCAGCCCCAGCATTTT. It specifies CSVRDGGRQPQHF.